The present entry profiles one TCR beta chain with its context. This entry belongs to a study of PD-1 blockade in classical Hodgkin lymphoma. Autologous stem cell transplantation was followed by relapse in every patient, and brentuximab vedotin exposure varied. Produced via immunoSEQ multiplex PCR; TCRdb's table is partial and in-frame only. The sample includes approximately 36,000 clones, around 70% of them seen just once. The sequence was obtained from a human donor with classical Hodgkin lymphoma. The specimen comprised peripheral blood mononuclear cells (PBMCs), sampled before the second cycle of nivolumab.

This CDR3 is CASSLGPGRVYF. Written as DNA, the CDR3 is TGTGCCAGCAGCTTAGGTCCCGGGCGGGTATATTTT. The V and J genes are TRBV7-2 and TRBJ1-3; no firm D call. V dropped 1 base and J dropped 14 bases, with 12 bases sitting between them. Germline V gene lookup returns CDR1 SGHTA and CDR2 FQGNSA. This CDR3 has 12 residues.